The clone carrying this T cell receptor (beta chain) was counted between two and nine times. Its antigen is currently unknown. The CDR3 has 15 residues. Germline loops: CDR1 SEHNR, CDR2 FQNEAQ (reference sequence). V lost 5 bases and J lost 5, with 15 bases in between. The entry originates in a study of CD8 T cells in ankylosing spondylitis. Study observations and caveats: Significant enrichment of disease-linked clones was reportedly seen in matched ankylosing spondylitis synovial fluid. Among TCR beta sequences, a motif of under 10 highly homologous variants appeared characteristic of ankylosing spondylitis blood. Certain motif variants had earlier appeared in reactive arthritis synovial fluid and blood. Disease-linked clones were CD8+ and relatively rare in peripheral blood.

With molecular barcodes, quantitative 5'-RACE was used to make the TCR beta libraries. One entry per CDR3 protein results from TCRdb running MiXCR on the 5' RACE reads. The repertoire holds roughly 220,000 distinct CDR3 sequences, with around 20% as singletons. The chain is built from TRBV7-9 and TRBJ2-2; D gene uncertain. This TCR came from a male donor with ankylosing spondylitis. Sequencing was done on a sample of blood, either unsorted or a sorted T cell fraction (not recorded which). This CDR3 is CASSENGFVTGELFF. The CDR3 DNA sequence: TGTGCCAGCAGCGAAAATGGGTTTGTGACCGGGGAGCTGTTTTTT.